This TCR beta chain was captured in a study of blood T cell repertoires in COVID-19. At the level of the study: COVID-19 samples, acute and convalescent, were from the United States, Italy and Spain. PBMCs, B-cell-depleted T cells, or T cells provided the cDNA or gDNA that made up the material.

The authors' processing: The authors estimated nucleated cell counts from reference gene primer amplification. The repertoire was sequenced with immunoSEQ multiplex PCR; TCRdb's copy has only in-frame clones and lacks some. V and J calls plus clone size are reproduced from that table; the DNA served to infer D and trimming. The data hold roughly 230,000 clones, with roughly 81% observed a single time. The CDR3 is 13 amino acids. The V gene lost 5 bases and the J gene lost 4 bases, with 11 bases spanning the gap. This sequence originates from a man in his forties or fifties with acute or convalescent COVID-19. The sample comprised peripheral blood. The J gene is TRBJ1-2, the V gene TRBV12-3 or TRBV12-4, with D possibly matching TRBD1 (5 bases). CDR3 region: CASSRQIFYGYTF. CDR3 bases: TGTGCCAGCAGTCGACAGATCTTCTATGGCTACACCTTC.